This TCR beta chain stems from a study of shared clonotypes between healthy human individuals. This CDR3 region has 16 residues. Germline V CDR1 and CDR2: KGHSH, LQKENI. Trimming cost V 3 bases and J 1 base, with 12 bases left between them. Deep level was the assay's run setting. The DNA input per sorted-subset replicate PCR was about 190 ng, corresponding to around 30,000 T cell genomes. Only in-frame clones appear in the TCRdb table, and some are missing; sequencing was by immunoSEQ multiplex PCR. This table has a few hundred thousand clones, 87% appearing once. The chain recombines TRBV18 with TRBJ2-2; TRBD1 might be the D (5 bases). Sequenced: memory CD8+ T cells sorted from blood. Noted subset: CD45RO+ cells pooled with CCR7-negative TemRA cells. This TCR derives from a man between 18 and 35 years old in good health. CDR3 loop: CASSPIPRGNTGELFF. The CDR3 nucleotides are TGTGCCAGCTCACCCATCCCAAGGGGGAACACCGGGGAGCTGTTTTTT.